This T cell receptor beta chain was recovered during a study of blood T cell repertoires in COVID-19. Method: immunoSEQ multiplex PCR; TCRdb's copy keeps in-frame clones and lacks some. Of 51,000 or so clones in the sample, around 90% were seen once. The germline CDR1 and CDR2 sequences are SGDLS and YYNGEE. With 3 bases clipped from V and 0 bases from J, the junction kept 3 bases outside the gene matches. This CDR3 is built from 15 residues. This clone was found once. This receptor was taken from an elderly man with acute or convalescent COVID-19. Input material: peripheral blood. The rearrangement joins TRBV9 to TRBJ1-3; 7 bases agree with TRBD1. CDR3 region: CASSAQGFSGNTIYF. The CDR3 DNA follows: TGTGCCAGCAGCGCACAGGGGTTCTCTGGAAACACCATATATTTT. Combining the CDR3 with reference TRBV9 and TRBJ1-3 gives the whole variable domain DSGVTQTPKHLITATGQRVTLRCSPRSGDLSVYWYQQSLDQGLQFLIQYYNGEERAKGNILERFSAQQFPDLHSELNLSSLELGDSALYFCASSAQGFSGNTIYFGEGSWLTVV.